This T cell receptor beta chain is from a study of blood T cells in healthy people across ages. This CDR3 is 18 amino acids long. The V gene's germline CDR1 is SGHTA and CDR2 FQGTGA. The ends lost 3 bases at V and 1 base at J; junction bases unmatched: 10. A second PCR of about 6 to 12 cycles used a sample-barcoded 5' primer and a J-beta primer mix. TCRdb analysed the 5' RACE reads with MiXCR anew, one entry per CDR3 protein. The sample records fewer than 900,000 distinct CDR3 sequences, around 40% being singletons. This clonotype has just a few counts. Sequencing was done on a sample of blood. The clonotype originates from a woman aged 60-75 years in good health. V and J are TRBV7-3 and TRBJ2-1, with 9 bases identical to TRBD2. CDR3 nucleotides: TGTGCCAGCAGCTTGTCGGCGGGGGGGCGGGGATCCTACAATGAGCAGTTCTTC. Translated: CASSLSAGGRGSYNEQFF.